This entry lists 16 T cell receptor beta chains sequenced from one sample in a study of tumor and adjacent non-tumor tissue in lung cancer. TCRbeta libraries were built with three rounds of nested PCR, modified from ARM-PCR. TCRdb re-called the multiplex PCR reads with MiXCR, one entry per CDR3 protein. Of just over 200,000 distinct CDR3 sequences listed, approximately 74% are singletons. No cell sorting was done before RNA was extracted from the tissue. Sequencing was done on a sample of lung tumor tissue. The receptors stem from a man in his sixties with non-small cell lung cancer.

The chain recombines TRBV10-2 with TRBJ1-2; D not resolved. The length of the CDR3 is 14 residues. CDR1 is WSHSY, CDR2 SAAADI, per germline. V lost 2 bases to trimming and J lost 3 bases, with 10 bases between them. CDR3 residues: CASSEPGLDYGYTF. The CDR3 DNA follows: TGCGCCAGCAGTGAGCCGGGGTTGGACTATGGCTACACCTTC.

J is TRBJ2-1 and V is TRBV24-1, with 7 nucleotides matching TRBD1. The CDR3 is 14 residues long. The ends lost 3 bases at V and 6 bases at J; junction bases unmatched: 4. Germline V gene data show CDR1 as KGHDR and CDR2 as SFDVKD. The CDR3 sequence: CATSDVTGSNEQFF. The CDR3, as DNA: TGTGCCACCAGTGATGTGACAGGGTCCAATGAGCAGTTCTTC.

On this clonotype: A junction boundary mismatches the germline segment, possibly from a read error. The V call is TRBV11-3, the J call TRBJ2-1, with D perhaps TRBD2 (7 bases). Germline CDR1 reads SGHNT; CDR2 reads YENEEA. The CDR3 is 15 amino acids. The CDR3 coding sequence is TGTGTCAGCAGCTTATTTGGGGGGGCTGGAAATGAGCAGTTCTTC. Protein sequence: CVSSLFGGAGNEQFF.

As for this clonotype: The junction departs from germline at one end; a sequencing error may be responsible. The genes are TRBV28 and TRBJ2-2; D assignment may be TRBD1 or TRBD2 (5 bases each). The CDR3 loop spans 17 amino acids. Germline V gene sequence: CDR1 MDHEN, CDR2 SYDVKM. The CDR3 is CASSFSGTTKGTRELFF. The CDR3 DNA follows: TGTGCCAGCAGTTTCTCCGGGACGACGAAGGGCACCCGGGAGCTGTTTTTT. The variable domain in full, with the rest retrieved from reference TRBV28 and TRBJ2-2, is DVKVTQSSRYLVKRTGEKVFLECVQDMDHENMFWYRQDPGLGLRLIYFSYDVKMKEKGDIPEGYSVSREKKERFSLILESASTNQTSMYLCASSFSGTTKGTRELFFGEGSRLTVL.

The V and J genes are TRBV20-1 and TRBJ2-7, with D unresolved. The CDR3 sequence is 12 residues long. In germline, CDR1 is DFQATT, CDR2 SNEGSKA (reference sequence). The CDR3 region is CTVGRLGYEQYF. DNA for the CDR3: TGCACTGTAGGGCGACTCGGCTACGAGCAGTACTTC.

In regard to this clonotype: The junction does not match germline at one end; this may be a read error. The chain has TRBV11-1 and TRBJ2-1; 12 nucleotides align to TRBD2. CDR1 SGHAT and CDR2 FQDESV come from the germline V gene (reference sequence). The CDR3 is made up of 18 amino acids. CDR3 sequence: CASNPELAGGSPYNEQFF. CDR3 nucleotides: TGTGCCAGCAACCCCGAGCTAGCGGGGGGGAGCCCCTATAATGAGCAGTTCTTC.

A remark on this clonotype: Its ends do not fully match the called genes, so a read error is possible. The chain uses TRBV11-2 and TRBJ2-7; TRBD1 aligns across 7 bases. Germline CDR1 is SGHAT and CDR2 is FQNNGV. The CDR3 is made up of 15 amino acids. The CDR3 is CASSPSTGPSYEHYF. The CDR3 bases are TGTGCCAGCAGCCCGTCGACAGGGCCCTCGTACGAGCATTACTTC.

This clonotype has just a few counts. The chain employs TRBV11-2 and TRBJ2-1; D might be TRBD2 (5 bases). Deletions cut 5 bases from V and 7 bases from J, with 24 bases between. The germline V gene encodes CDR1 SGHAT and CDR2 FQNNGV. CDR3 length equals 17 residues. This CDR3 reads CASSVRGERSLYNEQFF. In DNA form, the CDR3 reads TGTGCCAGCAGCGTTCGTGGTGAGCGGAGCCTCTATAATGAGCAGTTCTTC.

This clonotype came up many times. The rearrangement links TRBV29-1 to TRBJ1-5; D perhaps matches TRBD1 (5 bases). Germline V gene lookup returns CDR1 SQVTM and CDR2 ANQGSEA. V was trimmed by 5 bases and J by 6 bases, leaving 17 bases between them. The CDR3 spans 14 residues. CDR3 coding DNA: TGCAGCGTTAGGGCTGGTGGGGGAGGTCAGCCCCAGCATTTT. Translation gives CSVRAGGGGQPQHF.

Worth noting for this clonotype: The junction does not match germline at one end; this may be a read error. V usage is TRBV4-1 and J usage is TRBJ2-1, with TRBD2 identical over 8 bases. This CDR3 is 15 amino acids long. From germline, CDR1 is MGHRA and CDR2 YSYEKL. CDR3 sequence: CPSSLVVGRAQEQFF. The CDR3 nucleotides read TGTCCCAGCAGCCTGGTGGTCGGGAGGGCCCAAGAGCAGTTCTTC.

About this clonotype: A read error is possible here, since a much larger clone lies one base away. This is likely a read error, given that the CDR3 carries no conserved phenylalanine or tryptophan at its end. The chain links TRBV6-2 or TRBV6-3 to TRBJ1-5, with 8 bases fitting TRBD1. The CDR3 totals 15 residues. The V gene end was trimmed by 4 bases and the J gene end by 7 bases; junction bases not matched to a gene: 9. Germline loops: CDR1 MNHEY, CDR2 SVGEGT. The CDR3 loop is CASSWGSGGEQPQHL. The CDR3 nucleotides read TGTGCCAGCAGTTGGGGGTCAGGGGGCGAACAGCCCCAGCATTTA.

Remarks on this clonotype: A much larger clone is a single base away; this may be a read error. The rearrangement uses TRBV10-1 and TRBJ2-3; D uncertain. V lost 5 bases, J lost 0 bases, and 12 bases lay in between. CDR1 and CDR2 from the germline V gene are WNHNN and SYGVQD (reference sequence). CDR3 size: 15 residues. In DNA form, the CDR3 reads TGCGCCAGCAGTAGGATTCCTGGGAGCACAGATACGCAGTATTTT. Amino acids: CASSRIPGSTDTQYF.

This sequence joins TRBV12-5 and TRBJ2-3; 9 bases match TRBD1. Germline loops: CDR1 LGHNT, CDR2 FRNRAP. With 2 bases clipped from V and 3 bases from J, the junction kept 3 bases outside the gene matches. This CDR3 spans 15 amino acids. CDR3 sequence: CASGLLQGATDTQYF. Here the CDR3 DNA reads TGTGCTAGTGGTTTGCTACAGGGGGCTACAGATACGCAGTATTTT.

This chain links TRBV28 with TRBJ2-6, with D uncertain. The V end lost 6 bases, the J end lost 0 bases, and 6 bases lay between the germline ends. Germline V gene data show CDR1 as MDHEN and CDR2 as SYDVKM. The CDR3 is 14 residues long. As DNA, the CDR3 is TGTGCCAGCAGCAAGGGCTCTGGGGCCAACGTCCTGACTTTC. This codes for CASSKGSGANVLTF.

Concerning this clonotype itself: A read error may account for a junction end that differs from germline. The gene calls are TRBV20-1 and TRBJ2-1, with D possibly TRBD2 on 7 matching bases. The CDR3 spans 14 residues. Per the germline V gene, CDR1 is DFQATT and CDR2 is SNEGSKA (reference sequence). This CDR3 is CSADPGGPNNDQFF. The DNA of the CDR3 is TGCAGTGCTGATCCCGGGGGGCCGAACAATGATCAGTTCTTC.

Turning to this clonotype: One base away lies a much larger clone, so this may be a sequencing read error. This CDR3 fails to terminate in the conserved phenylalanine or tryptophan, so it likely reflects a read error. The V gene is TRBV20-1, the J gene TRBJ2-1, with TRBD2 matching 14 bases. With V trimmed by 3 bases and J by 5 bases, 6 bases remained unmatched. Germline-derived CDR1 and CDR2 are DFQATT and SNEGSKA (reference sequence). The CDR3 has 16 residues. CDR3 sequence reads: CSARTSGGAPHNEQFS. The CDR3 nucleotides read TGCAGTGCTAGGACTAGCGGGGGGGCCCCCCACAATGAGCAGTTCTCC.